This TCR beta chain was captured by sequencing in a study of immune cell composition in non-small cell lung cancer. Genomic DNA came from frozen unsorted single-cell suspensions. Study-level points and caveats: Dominant in vivo tumour-associated clones were not shown to share tumour-reactive sequences. Smoking pack-years did not significantly correlate with tumour TCR-beta clonality. Squamous carcinomas (approximately 80%) more often had tumour-associated clones >0.5% than adenocarcinomas (roughly 35%).

The germline gives CDR1 SNHLY, CDR2 FYNNEI. The CDR3 is 13 amino acids. The V gene end was trimmed by 6 bases and the J gene end by 1 base; junction bases not matched to a gene: 0. This clone was observed a few times. The target antigen is unknown. The assay was immunoSEQ multiplex PCR, and TCRdb's table has in-frame clones only and misses some. The table has 3,000 to 4,000 clones, roughly 69% seen once. Sequencing was performed on lung tumor tissue. This chain uses TRBV2 with TRBJ1-1, with 9 bases matching TRBD1. The TCR originated in a human donor with non-small cell lung cancer. In DNA form, the CDR3 reads TGTGCCAGCAGGGGACAGGGGAACACTGAAGCTTTCTTT. This gives the protein CASRGQGNTEAFF.